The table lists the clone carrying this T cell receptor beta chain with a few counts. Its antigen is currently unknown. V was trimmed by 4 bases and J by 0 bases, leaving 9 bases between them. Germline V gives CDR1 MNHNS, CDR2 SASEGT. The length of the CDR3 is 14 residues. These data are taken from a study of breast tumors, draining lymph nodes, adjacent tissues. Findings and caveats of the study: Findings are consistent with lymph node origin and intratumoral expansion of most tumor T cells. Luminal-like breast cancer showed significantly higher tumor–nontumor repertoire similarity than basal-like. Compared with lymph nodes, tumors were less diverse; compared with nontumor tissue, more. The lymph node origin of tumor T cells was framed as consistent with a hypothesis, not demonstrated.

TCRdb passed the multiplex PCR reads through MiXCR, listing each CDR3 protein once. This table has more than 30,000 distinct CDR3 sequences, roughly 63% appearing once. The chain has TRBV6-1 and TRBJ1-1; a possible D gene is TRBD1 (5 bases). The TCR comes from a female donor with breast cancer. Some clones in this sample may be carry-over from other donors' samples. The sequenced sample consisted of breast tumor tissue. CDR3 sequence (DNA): TGTGCCAGCAGTGTGGGACTCCTGAACACTGAAGCTTTCTTT. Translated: CASSVGLLNTEAFF.